This paragraph covers one TCR beta chain sequence. CDR3 size: 14 residues. Trimming removed 4 bases from V and 2 bases from J, with 12 bases in between. The germline gives CDR1 SGHRS, CDR2 YFSETQ. These data belong to a study of early T cells in non-severe SARS-CoV-2 infection. TCRdb reprocessed the 5' RACE reads with MiXCR, giving one entry per CDR3 protein. The profile covers around 93,000 distinct CDR3 sequences, with less than 15% appearing a single time and nearly 4.5% taken by the ten largest. This sample comprised whole blood, obtained at baseline. The clonotype comes from an adult who was a healthcare worker with PCR-confirmed SARS-CoV-2 infection or an uninfected control (not recorded which). The chain has TRBV5-1 and TRBJ1-1; D unresolved. CDR3 residues: CASSREVGNTEAFF. CDR3 nucleotide sequence: TGCGCCAGCAGCCGGGAGGTAGGCAACACTGAAGCTTTCTTT.